The rows below give T cell receptor beta chains drawn from one sample of a study of PD-L1 blockade in urothelial cancer. TCRdb's copy holds only in-frame clones and misses some; the assay was immunoSEQ multiplex PCR. The data hold 85,000 to 100,000 clones, with around 86% observed a single time. The sequencing here drew on PBMCs, taken around atezolizumab (anti-PD-L1) treatment. The source of these receptors is a man between 60 and 75 years old with urothelial cancer. The CDR3 runs from the conserved cysteine through the conserved F or W. D genes are given only for firm matches. The size entry is marked missing in some rows and otherwise reads once, few, many or a size class.

j_gene | abundance | d_gene | v_gene | CDR3nt | CDR3aa
TRBJ2-4 | - | TRBD1 | TRBV5-5 | TGTGCCAGCAGCTTTGAACAGGGGGCGGGAGCCAAAAACATTCAGTACTTC | CASSFEQGAGAKNIQYF
TRBJ2-1 | - | TRBD2 | TRBV7-9 | TGTGCCAGCAGACTTAGCGGGGCCTCCAATGAGCAGTTCTTC | CASRLSGASNEQFF
TRBJ2-7 | - | TRBD2 | TRBV11-2 | TGTGCCAGCAGCTTAGGCCGGACGGGGGGAGAGCAGTACTTC | CASSLGRTGGEQYF
TRBJ1-2 | - | - | TRBV19 | TGTGCCAGTAGTATGAGGTTGAACTATGGCTACACCTTC | CASSMRLNYGYTF
TRBJ2-5 | - | - | TRBV5-1 | TGCGCCAGCAGCTTCGGTGACAGACAAGAGACCCAGTACTTC | CASSFGDRQETQYF
TRBJ2-1 | - | TRBD1 | TRBV11-3 | TGTGCCGGAGGGCGGACAGGGATGGGCAATGAGCAGTTCTTC | CAGGRTGMGNEQFF
TRBJ1-2 | - | TRBD1 | TRBV4-1 | TGCGCCAGCAACCCGGGACAGGGTCTCTTGGACTATGGCTACACCTTC | CASNPGQGLLDYGYTF
TRBJ2-2 | few | - | TRBV2 | TGTGCCAGCAGTGGACAGAACACCGGGGAGCTGTTTTTT | CASSGQNTGELFF
TRBJ2-7 | - | - | TRBV13 | TGTGCCAGCAGCTTAGGCTCCTCCTACGAGCAGTACTTC | CASSLGSSYEQYF
TRBJ2-3 | once | TRBD2 | TRBV7-8 | TGTGCCAGCAGACTAGCGGGAGAGGATACGCAGTATTTT | CASRLAGEDTQYF
TRBJ2-5 | - | - | TRBV19 | TGTGCCAGTAGTCAGGGTGCCTTGGAGTACTTC | CASSQGALEYF
TRBJ1-2 | - | TRBD1 | TRBV27 | TGTGCCAGCAGTTCGGGGACAGGGGGAAACTATGGCTACACCTTC | CASSSGTGGNYGYTF
TRBJ1-4 | - | TRBD1 | TRBV4-3 | TGCGCCAGCAGCCAATATGACAGGGAAACTAATGAAAAACTGTTTTTT | CASSQYDRETNEKLFF
TRBJ2-5 | - | - | TRBV11-3 | TGTGCCAGCAGCTTCAGGCTTCAAGAGACCCAGTACTTC | CASSFRLQETQYF
TRBJ2-7 | - | - | TRBV5-1 | TGCGCCAGCAGCTTGGCGGGCTTTACGAGGGACGAGCAGTACTTC | CASSLAGFTRDEQYF
TRBJ2-3 | - | TRBD2 | TRBV29-1 | TGCAGCGTTTATAGCGGGGGGTACACAGATACGCAGTATTTT | CSVYSGGYTDTQYF
TRBJ2-7 | - | TRBD1 | TRBV18 | TGTGCCAGCTCACCCCGGACAGGGGCCAGCTCCTACGAGCAGTACTTC | CASSPRTGASSYEQYF
TRBJ1-2 | few | - | TRBV9 | TGTGCCAGCAGCGTAGCTACTTGGTCCTCGGGGGGCTATGGCTACACCTTC | CASSVATWSSGGYGYTF
TRBJ1-2 | - | - | TRBV28 | TGTGCCAGCAGCCCCAACAGACCTGTCTATGGCTACACCTTC | CASSPNRPVYGYTF
TRBJ2-4 | - | TRBD1 | TRBV4-3 | TGCGCCAGCAGCCAAGATCGGGCAGGGGGCTCGAGGGACATTCAGTACTTC | CASSQDRAGGSRDIQYF
TRBJ1-1 | - | - | TRBV7-8 | TGTGCCAGCAGCTTAGCGACAGGATGGTCTGAAGCTTTCTTT | CASSLATGWSEAFF
TRBJ2-7 | - | - | TRBV7-8 | TGTGCCAGCAGCCTATTAATTAGCTCCTACGAGCAGTACTTC | CASSLLISSYEQYF
TRBJ1-5 | - | - | TRBV4-1 | TGCGCCAGCAGCCAAGTGGCAACCGGGGTCCAGCCCCAGCATTTT | CASSQVATGVQPQHF
TRBJ1-5 | - | - | TRBV27 | TGTGCCAGCAGTTTATCGGCGGGGCTGCCCCAGCATTTT | CASSLSAGLPQHF
TRBJ1-1 | once | - | TRBV7-8 | TGTGCCAGCAGCTTAGTCAATAGCGCCACTGAAGCTTTCTTT | CASSLVNSATEAFF
TRBJ1-4 | - | TRBD1 | TRBV11-2 | TGTGCCAGCAGCATCGGGGACAGAGCGAGAAAACTGTTTTTT | CASSIGDRARKLFF
TRBJ1-2 | - | TRBD1 | TRBV19 | TGTGCCAGTAGTATGGCCGGGACAGCCTACCCGGTGAGCTACACCTTC | CASSMAGTAYPVSYTF
TRBJ1-1 | - | - | TRBV6-1 | TGTGCCAGCAGTGAAGTGGGAGGGCCCGGGGCTGAAGCTTTCTTT | CASSEVGGPGAEAFF
TRBJ1-6 | - | TRBD1 | TRBV5-5 | TGTGCCAGCAGCTGGTCCGGGACAGGGAGCTCCTATAATTCACCCCTCCACTTT | CASSWSGTGSSYNSPLHF
TRBJ2-5 | - | TRBD2 | TRBV19 | TGTGCCAGTAGTGACCCGGGGGGGTCGGGAGAGACCCAGTACTTC | CASSDPGGSGETQYF
TRBJ1-6 | - | - | TRBV7-9 | TGTGCCAGCAGCTTAAATAGCCTGATTAATTCACCCCTCCACTTT | CASSLNSLINSPLHF
TRBJ2-1 | once | - | TRBV7-6 | TGTGCCAGCAGCTTATCACAGACCGGAGAGCAGTTCTTC | CASSLSQTGEQFF
TRBJ1-2 | - | TRBD1 | TRBV5-4 | TGTGCCAGCAGCGCAAGACAGGGATACTATGGCTACACCTTC | CASSARQGYYGYTF
TRBJ2-3 | once | TRBD2 | TRBV10-3 | TGTGCCATCAGTGGGACTAGCGGGACCGATACGCAGTATTTT | CAISGTSGTDTQYF
TRBJ1-1 | - | - | TRBV19 | TGTGCCAGTAGTATAGCCTCGTCACTCCCTGAAGCTTTCTTT | CASSIASSLPEAFF
TRBJ1-1 | - | - | TRBV7-6 | TGTGCCAGCAGCGAAGGACAAAACACTGAAGCTTTCTTT | CASSEGQNTEAFF
TRBJ2-2 | - | TRBD2 | TRBV4-2 | TGTGCCAGCAGCCAAGATATGGCGGGGGGGCTCACCGGGGAGCTGTTTTTT | CASSQDMAGGLTGELFF
TRBJ1-3 | - | TRBD1 | TRBV9 | TGTGCCAGCAGCGAAACACAGGGGGCCCTCTCTGGAAACACCATATATTTT | CASSETQGALSGNTIYF
TRBJ1-2 | - | - | TRBV30 | TGTGCCTGGACCCCTATCTATGGCTACACCTTC | CAWTPIYGYTF
TRBJ1-1 | - | TRBD1 | TRBV5-1 | TGCGCCAGCAGCATAATTGGACAGGGGGGGACTGAAGCTTTCTTT | CASSIIGQGGTEAFF
TRBJ1-6 | - | - | TRBV7-8 | TGTGCCAGCAGCTCGCCAGGGGTTGCTAGCTCCTATAATTCACCCCTCCACTTT | CASSSPGVASSYNSPLHF